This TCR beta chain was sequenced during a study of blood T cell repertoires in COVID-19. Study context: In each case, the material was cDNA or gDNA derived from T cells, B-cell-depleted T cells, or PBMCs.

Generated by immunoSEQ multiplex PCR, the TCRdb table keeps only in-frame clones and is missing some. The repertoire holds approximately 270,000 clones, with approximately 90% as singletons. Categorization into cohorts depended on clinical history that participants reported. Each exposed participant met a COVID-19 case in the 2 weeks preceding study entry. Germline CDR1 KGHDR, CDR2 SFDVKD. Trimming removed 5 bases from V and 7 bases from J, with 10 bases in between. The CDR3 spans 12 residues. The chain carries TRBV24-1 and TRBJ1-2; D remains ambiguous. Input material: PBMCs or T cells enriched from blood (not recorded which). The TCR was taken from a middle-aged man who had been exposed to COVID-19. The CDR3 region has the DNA TGTGCCACCAGTGGCAGGCCCGGTGGCTACACCTTC. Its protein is CATSGRPGGYTF.